These T cell receptor beta chains were read from a single sample in a study of cytomegalovirus exposure and HLA in healthy donors. Measured with immunoSEQ multiplex PCR; TCRdb has only the in-frame clones, and not every one. Among around 100,000 clones, around 82% were seen once, and the ten largest hold around 10%. The sample taken for sequencing was PBMCs. The origin of the receptors is a woman between 18 and 29 years old in good health and CMV-seropositive. The CDR3 runs from the conserved cysteine through the conserved F or W. Fields, in order: clone size, D gene, CDR3 length, J gene, V gene, CDR3 protein, CDR3 DNA. The D gene is left open where the match is weak. Not every row has a clone size; where given, it reads once, few, many or a size class.

few | TRBD2 | 17 | TRBJ2-5 | TRBV11-2 | CASSLGGSGGYQETQYF | TGTGCCAGCAGCTTAGGAGGTAGCGGGGGGTACCAAGAGACCCAGTACTTC
few | TRBD1 | 16 | TRBJ1-2 | TRBV18 | CASSPTTGNDPYGYTF | TGTGCCAGCTCACCAACGACAGGGAACGACCCTTATGGCTACACCTTC
. | . | 16 | TRBJ1-5 | TRBV7-7 | CASSLEWGLNNQPQHF | TGTGCCAGCAGCTTAGAGTGGGGGCTGAACAATCAGCCCCAGCATTTT
. | . | 13 | TRBJ1-2 | TRBV10-3 | CAITPTSNYGYTF | TGTGCCATCACCCCCACTTCTAACTATGGCTACACCTTC
once | TRBD2 | 16 | TRBJ2-3 | TRBV2 | CASSPLAGGLADTQYF | TGTGCCAGCAGTCCACTAGCGGGGGGGCTTGCAGATACGCAGTATTTT
. | TRBD2 | 19 | TRBJ2-3 | TRBV27 | CASSRTRQLGLALTDTQYF | TGTGCCAGCAGTCGCACCCGGCAACTAGGACTAGCGCTCACAGATACGCAGTATTTT
few | . | 13 | TRBJ1-5 | TRBV7-5 | CARSLRGNQPQHF | TGTGCCAGAAGCTTGCGGGGGAATCAGCCCCAGCATTTT
. | . | 11 | TRBJ2-7 | TRBV20-1 | CSAPTAYEQYF | TGCAGTGCTCCGACAGCCTACGAGCAGTACTTC
few | TRBD1 | 17 | TRBJ2-3 | TRBV19 | CASQQRDRFFPTDTQYF | TGTGCCAGTCAACAGAGGGACAGGTTTTTTCCTACAGATACGCAGTATTTT
. | TRBD1 | 15 | TRBJ1-1 | TRBV5-1 | CASSLQGAPNTEAFF | TGCGCCAGCAGCCTACAGGGGGCGCCGAACACTGAAGCTTTCTTT
. | . | 13 | TRBJ1-1 | TRBV7-2 | CASSLRMNTEAFF | TGTGCCAGCAGCCTACGTATGAACACTGAAGCTTTCTTT
. | TRBD1 | 22 | TRBJ2-1 | TRBV5-1 | CASSSLPARFSQGQGFQNEQFF | TGCGCCAGCAGCTCTCTGCCCGCCCGGTTTTCACAGGGACAGGGTTTCCAAAATGAGCAGTTCTTC
few | TRBD1 | 13 | TRBJ2-7 | TRBV2 | CASSTDRGDEQYF | TGTGCCAGCAGTACGGACAGGGGGGACGAGCAGTACTTC
. | TRBD2 | 16 | TRBJ2-7 | TRBV11-2 | CASSLAYSSGRGEQYF | TGTGCCAGCAGCTTAGCGTATAGTAGCGGGAGAGGGGAGCAGTACTTC
. | . | 14 | TRBJ2-3 | TRBV11-3 | CASSLDPVTDTQYF | TGTGCCAGCAGCTTAGATCCCGTCACAGATACGCAGTATTTT
. | . | 15 | TRBJ1-5 | TRBV7-8 | CASSPHRVSNQPQHF | TGTGCCAGCAGCCCCCACCGGGTTAGCAATCAGCCCCAGCATTTT
. | . | 19 | TRBJ2-4 | TRBV6-1 | CASSALTGTRFLAKNIQYF | TGTGCCAGCAGTGCCTTGACAGGTACCCGATTCCTAGCCAAAAACATTCAGTACTTC
. | TRBD1 | 18 | TRBJ2-7 | TRBV19 | CASSTRAISPPGGHEQYF | TGTGCCAGTAGTACCCGGGCAATCAGCCCTCCAGGGGGCCACGAGCAGTACTTC
. | . | 14 | TRBJ2-7 | TRBV29-1 | CSAGSGKRTYEQYF | TGCAGCGCAGGGTCCGGAAAACGAACCTACGAGCAGTACTTC
. | TRBD2 | 18 | TRBJ2-6 | TRBV7-2 | CASSLKREGSSGANVLTF | TGTGCCAGCAGCTTAAAGCGGGAGGGTAGTTCTGGGGCCAACGTCCTGACTTTC
. | . | 16 | TRBJ1-2 | TRBV5-1 | CASSLGDAGNNYGYTF | TGCGCCAGCAGCTTGGGGGATGCAGGGAACAACTATGGCTACACCTTC
. | . | 14 | TRBJ1-3 | TRBV4-2 | CASSQRVEGNTIYF | TGTGCCAGCAGCCAACGGGTTGAGGGAAACACCATATATTTT
. | . | 16 | TRBJ1-5 | TRBV9 | CASSVGGDGINQPQHF | TGTGCCAGCAGCGTAGGGGGGGACGGAATAAATCAGCCCCAGCATTTT
once | TRBD2 | 15 | TRBJ2-2 | TRBV7-9 | CASSLVAGNTGELFF | TGTGCCAGCAGCTTAGTAGCGGGGAACACCGGGGAGCTGTTTTTT
few | TRBD2 | 15 | TRBJ2-3 | TRBV7-2 | CASNRSGRFGDTQYF | TGTGCCAGCAATCGAAGCGGGAGATTCGGAGATACGCAGTATTTT
. | . | 11 | TRBJ2-7 | TRBV19 | CATSPHSEQYF | TGTGCCACTTCCCCTCATAGCGAGCAGTACTTC
. | TRBD1 | 17 | TRBJ1-2 | TRBV9 | CASSVEGDRGRVYGYTF | TGTGCCAGCAGCGTAGAAGGAGACAGGGGGCGCGTCTATGGCTACACCTTC
. | . | 12 | TRBJ2-4 | TRBV7-9 | CASSQGTSIQYF | TGTGCCAGCAGCCAGGGGACGTCTATTCAGTACTTC
. | . | 13 | TRBJ2-5 | TRBV28 | CASGNRNQETQYF | TGTGCCAGCGGTAACAGGAACCAAGAGACCCAGTACTTC
. | TRBD1 | 14 | TRBJ2-3 | TRBV6-1 | CASRWTGGEDTQYF | TGTGCCAGCAGATGGACAGGGGGCGAAGATACGCAGTATTTT
. | TRBD2 | 17 | TRBJ2-7 | TRBV19 | CASSQAPSGSWVYEQYF | TGTGCCAGTTCACAGGCCCCTAGCGGGAGTTGGGTTTACGAGCAGTACTTC
. | TRBD1 | 16 | TRBJ2-7 | TRBV7-9 | CASSLVFDRANYEQYF | TGTGCCAGCAGCTTAGTATTCGACAGGGCGAACTACGAGCAGTACTTC
once | TRBD2 | 13 | TRBJ2-3 | TRBV5-1 | CASSLGTSDTQYF | TGCGCCAGCAGCTTGGGGACTAGCGATACGCAGTATTTT